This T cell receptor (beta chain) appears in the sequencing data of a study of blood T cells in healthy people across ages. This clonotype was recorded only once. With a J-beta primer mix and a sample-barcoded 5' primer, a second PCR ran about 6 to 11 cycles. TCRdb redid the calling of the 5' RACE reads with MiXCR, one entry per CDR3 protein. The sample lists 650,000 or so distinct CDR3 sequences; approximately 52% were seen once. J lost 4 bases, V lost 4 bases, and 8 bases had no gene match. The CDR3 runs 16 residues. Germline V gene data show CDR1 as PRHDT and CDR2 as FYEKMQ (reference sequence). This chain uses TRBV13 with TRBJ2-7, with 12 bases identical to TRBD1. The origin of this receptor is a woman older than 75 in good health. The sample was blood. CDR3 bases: TGTGCCAGCAGCTATACCGGGACAGGGGGCTTGTACGAGCAGTACTTC. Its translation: CASSYTGTGGLYEQYF.